This TCR beta chain was profiled in a study of T cells in tumors after PD-1 blockade. In the study overall: During anti-PD-1 treatment, some patients continued daily vismodegib 150 mg.

Assay: immunoSEQ multiplex PCR; the TCRdb copy retains only in-frame clones and omits some. The sample holds 60,000 or so clones, roughly 78% seen once. The ends were cut back, 4 bases at V and 3 bases at J, with 12 bases in the middle. The CDR3 length is 14 residues. Per germline, CDR1 MNHEY and CDR2 SVGAGI. This sample comprised PBMCs, obtained before anti-PD-1 treatment. V is TRBV6-5 and J is TRBJ1-2; D is undetermined. This clonotype was sampled from a human donor with basal cell carcinoma. Here the CDR3 DNA reads TGTGCCAGCAGTTTTCTGGATCGTGACTATGGCTACACCTTC. Its translation is CASSFLDRDYGYTF.